Shown below are 16 T cell receptor beta chains from a single sample sequenced in a study of cytomegalovirus exposure and HLA in healthy donors. Sequencing used immunoSEQ multiplex PCR; TCRdb keeps in-frame clones, though not all of them. The sample holds some 180,000 clones; about 89% are singletons and the top ten take 7.2%. The sequenced sample was PBMCs. The receptors derive from a man aged 25-45 years in good health and CMV-seropositive.

This clone turned up a few times. The rearrangement links TRBV2 to TRBJ1-1; no firm D call. Germline CDR1 reads SNHLY; CDR2 reads FYNNEI. The CDR3 is 13 amino acids. With 5 bases removed from V and 2 bases from J, the gap between germline ends came to 9 bases. CDR3 in amino acids: CASSPDPNTEAFF. As DNA, the CDR3 is TGTGCCAGCAGTCCCGATCCTAACACTGAAGCTTTCTTT.

This clone is a singleton in its sample. The gene calls are TRBV25-1 and TRBJ1-1, with 9 positions matching TRBD1. V trimming: 6 bases; J trimming: 3 bases; junction bases outside the gene matches: 2. CDR1 is MGHDK, CDR2 SYGVNS, per germline. The CDR3 totals 13 residues. For the CDR3, the DNA is TGTGCCAGCAGGGGACAGGGTCACACTGAAGCTTTCTTT. It translates to CASRGQGHTEAFF.

The rearrangement uses TRBV18 and TRBJ1-3; D might be TRBD1 (5 bases). Per the germline V gene, CDR1 is KGHSH and CDR2 is LQKENI. V was clipped by 2 bases and J by 4 bases, with 12 bases between them. The CDR3 extends over 15 amino acids. CDR3 amino acids: CASSPLGVDGNTIYF. CDR3 DNA sequence: TGTGCCAGCTCACCATTGGGGGTCGACGGAAACACCATATATTTT.

The V and J genes are TRBV29-1 and TRBJ1-2; D gene uncertain. The CDR3 covers 15 residues. CDR1 and CDR2 from the germline V gene are SQVTM and ANQGSEA. The V end lost 3 bases, the J end lost 2 bases, and 16 bases lay between the germline ends. CDR3 region: CSVDSTRLGNYGYTF. In nucleotides, the CDR3 is TGCAGCGTTGACTCAACGAGGTTGGGGAACTATGGCTACACCTTC.

About this clone: Different DNA sequences within this sample yield the same CDR3. The chain carries TRBV28 and TRBJ2-7, with D hard to call. The CDR3 is made up of 11 amino acids. Per the germline V gene, CDR1 is MDHEN and CDR2 is SYDVKM. V lost 4 bases and J 4 bases, leaving 5 bases between the germline ends. The CDR3 region has the DNA TGTGCCAGCAGTTCCTCGTACGAGCAGTACTTC. It codes for CASSSSYEQYF.

The CDR3 DNA reads as TGTGCCACCACACTAGCGGGAGGGTACCAAGAGACCCAGTACTTC. It yields the protein CATTLAGGYQETQYF. The J gene is TRBJ2-5, the V gene TRBV6-1, with TRBD2 matching 13 bases. CDR1 is MNHNS and CDR2 is SASEGT in the germline V gene. V lost 10 bases, J lost 0 bases, and 5 bases stayed unmatched. The CDR3 runs to 15 residues.

This clone appeared a single time. This sequence joins TRBV2 and TRBJ2-3, with D hard to call. This CDR3 comprises 12 residues. Trimming shortened V by 7 bases and J by 4 bases, and 9 bases separated the two germline ends. Germline V gene lookup returns CDR1 SNHLY and CDR2 FYNNEI. The CDR3 DNA follows: TGTGCCAGCATTATACGAGCAGATACGCAGTATTTT. It is translated as CASIIRADTQYF.

The count of this clone is one. This chain joins TRBV27 and TRBJ1-1; TRBD1 matches 8 bases. With V trimmed by 1 base and J by 8 bases, 3 bases remained unmatched. CDR1 and CDR2 (germline): MNHEY, SMNVEV (reference sequence). The CDR3 is 13 residues long. The CDR3 DNA reads TGTGCCAGCAGTTTATGGACAGGGAGAGAAGCTTTCTTT. Translation gives CASSLWTGREAFF.

The chain combines TRBV5-1 with TRBJ1-2, with D maybe TRBD1 (6 bases). V was pared by 4 bases and J by 4 bases, with 20 bases between. Germline V gene data show CDR1 as SGHRS and CDR2 as YFSETQ. The CDR3 sequence is 16 residues long. The CDR3 nucleotides read TGCGCCAGCAGCCCGATCACAGGGACGAGGGGCTATGGCTACACCTTC. This gives the protein CASSPITGTRGYGYTF.

V and J are TRBV30 and TRBJ2-7; 7 bases are shared with TRBD1. J was trimmed by 2 bases and V by 1 base; bases with no gene match: 8. This CDR3 is 15 amino acids long. The V gene's germline CDR1 is GTSNPN and CDR2 SVGIG (reference sequence). The CDR3 DNA sequence: TGTGCCTGGAGTGAAGTTTTCGACAGGGCCTACGAGCAGTACTTC. Amino acid sequence: CAWSEVFDRAYEQYF. Together with reference TRBV30 and TRBJ2-7, the CDR3 gives the full variable domain: SQTIHQWPATLVQPVGSPLSLECTVEGTSNPNLYWYRQAAGRGLQLLFYSVGIGQISSEVPQNLSASRPQDRQFILSSKKLLLSDSGFYLCAWSEVFDRAYEQYFGPGTRLTVT.

The V gene is TRBV7-2, the J gene TRBJ2-2; 9 nucleotides align to TRBD2. The V and J ends lost 3 bases and 1 base, in that order; junction bases with no gene match: 3. The CDR3 is made up of 16 amino acids. CDR1 and CDR2 from the germline V gene are SGHTA and FQGNSA. The CDR3 sequence is CASSFSGGQNTGELFF. In DNA, the CDR3 is TGTGCCAGCAGCTTTAGCGGGGGCCAGAACACCGGGGAGCTGTTTTTT.

The chain is built from TRBV27 and TRBJ2-1; 8 bases are shared with TRBD1. CDR3 length equals 13 residues. The V segment lost 2 bases and the J segment 6 bases; nucleotides outside the gene matches: 0. Germline CDR1 is MNHEY and CDR2 is SMNVEV (reference sequence). The CDR3: CASSLTGGNEQFF. The CDR3 nucleotides read TGTGCCAGCAGTTTAACAGGGGGCAATGAGCAGTTCTTC.

The rearrangement joins TRBV4-3 to TRBJ1-1; 7 positions match TRBD1. The CDR3 has 17 amino acids. Germline CDR1 LGHNA, CDR2 YSLEER. Germline trimming cut 0 bases from V and 0 bases from J; bases unmatched to any gene: 7. In DNA form, the CDR3 reads TGCGCCAGCAGCCAAGACCGAAGGACAGGACTGAACACTGAAGCTTTCTTT. Its translation is CASSQDRRTGLNTEAFF.

The V call is TRBV10-3, the J call TRBJ1-2, with TRBD1 as a possible D gene (5 bases). The germline V gene has CDR1 ENHRY and CDR2 SYGVKD. Trimming took off 6 bases at V and 13 bases at J, with 18 bases between the two ends. This CDR3 comprises 12 residues. CDR3 residues: CAISPTQGHFTF. The CDR3 DNA reads TGTGCCATCAGCCCAACCCAAGGACATTTCACCTTC.

The rearrangement uses TRBV6-1 and TRBJ2-4, with D unclear. The CDR3 runs to 14 residues. V was clipped by 6 bases and J by 9 bases, with 18 bases between them. Looked up from germline, CDR1 is MNHNS and CDR2 is SASEGT. In DNA, the CDR3 is TGTGCCAGCAGCCCGGACGTCCTGAACGGCATTCAGTACTTC. Translating it yields CASSPDVLNGIQYF.

This sequence joins TRBV9 and TRBJ2-2, with D tentatively TRBD2 (6 bases). With 5 bases removed from V and 7 bases from J, the gap between germline ends came to 12 bases. The length of the CDR3 is 13 residues. The germline CDR1 and CDR2 sequences are SGDLS and YYNGEE. CDR3 amino acids: CASRSGHGGELFF. The CDR3 DNA follows: TGTGCCAGCAGAAGCGGGCATGGCGGGGAGCTGTTTTTT.